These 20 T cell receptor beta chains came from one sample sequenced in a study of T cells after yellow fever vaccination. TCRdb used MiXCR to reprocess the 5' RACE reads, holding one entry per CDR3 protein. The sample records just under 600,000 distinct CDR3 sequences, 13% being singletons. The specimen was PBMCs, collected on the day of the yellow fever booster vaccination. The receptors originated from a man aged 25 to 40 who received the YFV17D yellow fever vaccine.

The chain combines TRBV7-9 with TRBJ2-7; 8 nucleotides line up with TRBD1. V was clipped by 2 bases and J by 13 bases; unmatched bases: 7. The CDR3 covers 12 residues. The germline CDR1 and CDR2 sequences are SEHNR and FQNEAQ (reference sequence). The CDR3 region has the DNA TGTGCCAGCAGCTTAAGTCAGGACAGGGTTTACTTC. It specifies CASSLSQDRVYF.

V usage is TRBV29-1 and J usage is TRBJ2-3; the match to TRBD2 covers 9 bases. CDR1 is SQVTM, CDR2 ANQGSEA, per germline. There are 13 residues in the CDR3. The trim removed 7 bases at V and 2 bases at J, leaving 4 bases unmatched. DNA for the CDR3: TGCAGCGGGAGACTAGCGGACACAGATACGCAGTATTTT. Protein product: CSGRLADTDTQYF.

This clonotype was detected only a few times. CDR3 in DNA: TGTGCCAGCAGCGCCCATTCCGGCGGGAGGGCCCCCGAGCAGTACTTC. Its protein product is CASSAHSGGRAPEQYF. This rearrangement joins TRBV28 to TRBJ2-7; 9 bases are a match to TRBD2. This CDR3 has 16 residues. CDR1 and CDR2 from the germline V gene are MDHEN and SYDVKM. Unmatched junction bases numbered 15, after V lost 6 bases and J lost 6 bases. The full variable domain, its missing parts supplied by reference TRBV28 and TRBJ2-7, is DVKVTQSSRYLVKRTGEKVFLECVQDMDHENMFWYRQDPGLGLRLIYFSYDVKMKEKGDIPEGYSVSREKKERFSLILESASTNQTSMYLCASSAHSGGRAPEQYFGPGTRLTVT.

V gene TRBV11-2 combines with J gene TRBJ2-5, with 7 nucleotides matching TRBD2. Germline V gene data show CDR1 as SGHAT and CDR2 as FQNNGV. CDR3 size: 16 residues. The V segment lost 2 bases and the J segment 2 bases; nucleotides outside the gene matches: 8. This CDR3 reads CASSLTTGTTQETQYF. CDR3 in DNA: TGTGCCAGCAGCTTAACCACCGGGACTACACAAGAGACCCAGTACTTC.

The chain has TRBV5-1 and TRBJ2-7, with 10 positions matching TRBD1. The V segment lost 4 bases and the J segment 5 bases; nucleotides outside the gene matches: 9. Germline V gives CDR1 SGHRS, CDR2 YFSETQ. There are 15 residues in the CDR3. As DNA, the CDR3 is TGCGCCAGCAGCACCTCCGGGACAGGGGTCAACGAGCAGTACTTC. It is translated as CASSTSGTGVNEQYF.

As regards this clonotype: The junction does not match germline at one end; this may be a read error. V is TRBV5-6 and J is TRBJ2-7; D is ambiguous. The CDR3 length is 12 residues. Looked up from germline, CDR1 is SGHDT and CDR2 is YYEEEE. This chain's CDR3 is CASSLEEGPALF. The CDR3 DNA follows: TGTGCCAGCAGCTTAGAGGAAGGACCAGCCCTCTTC.

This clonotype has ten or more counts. This CDR3 reads CSAMGPSTDTQYF. The CDR3 DNA follows: TGCAGTGCTATGGGACCCAGCACAGATACGCAGTATTTT. V usage is TRBV20-1 and J usage is TRBJ2-3; D assignment may be TRBD1 or TRBD2 (5 bases each). CDR3 length: 13 amino acids. Germline CDR1 DFQATT, CDR2 SNEGSKA (reference sequence). Trimming took off 4 bases at V and 0 bases at J, with 8 bases between the two ends.

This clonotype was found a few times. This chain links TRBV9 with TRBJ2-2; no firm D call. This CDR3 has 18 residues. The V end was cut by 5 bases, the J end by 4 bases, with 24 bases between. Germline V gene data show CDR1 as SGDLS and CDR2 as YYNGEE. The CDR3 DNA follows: TGTGCCAGCAGAGTCTTCAGAGTTAGGTCAGAATGCACCGGGGAGCTGTTTTTT. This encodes CASRVFRVRSECTGELFF.

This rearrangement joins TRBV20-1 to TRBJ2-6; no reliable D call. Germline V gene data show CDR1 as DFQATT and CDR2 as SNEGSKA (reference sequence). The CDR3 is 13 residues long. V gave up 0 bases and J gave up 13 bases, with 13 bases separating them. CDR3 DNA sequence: TGCAGTGCTAGAGATGCAGCTAGTCGGGTCCTGACTTTC. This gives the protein CSARDAASRVLTF.

In DNA, the CDR3 is TGTGCCAGCAGGCAACTAGCGGGCCCTACTAATACGCAGTATTTT. This sequence encodes CASRQLAGPTNTQYF. The rearrangement joins TRBV3-1 to TRBJ2-3, with 9 bases lining up with TRBD2. The J segment lost 7 bases and the V segment lost 6 bases, leaving 11 bases of the junction unmatched. The CDR3 is 15 amino acids. Germline CDR1 is LGHDT and CDR2 is YNNKEL (reference sequence).

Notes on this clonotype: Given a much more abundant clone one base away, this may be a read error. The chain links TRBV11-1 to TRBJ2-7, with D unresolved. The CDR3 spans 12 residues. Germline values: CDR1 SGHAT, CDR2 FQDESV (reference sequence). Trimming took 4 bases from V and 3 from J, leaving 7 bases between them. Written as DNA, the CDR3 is TGTGCCAGCAGCTCCCCCCACTACGAGCAGTACTTC. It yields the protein CASSSPHYEQYF.

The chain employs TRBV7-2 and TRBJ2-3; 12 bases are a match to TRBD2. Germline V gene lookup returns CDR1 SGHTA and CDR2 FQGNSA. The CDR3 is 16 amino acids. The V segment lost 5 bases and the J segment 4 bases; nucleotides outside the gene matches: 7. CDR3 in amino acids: CASSLAGTSGSDTQYF. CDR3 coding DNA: TGTGCCAGCAGCCTGGCCGGGACTAGCGGGTCAGATACGCAGTATTTT.

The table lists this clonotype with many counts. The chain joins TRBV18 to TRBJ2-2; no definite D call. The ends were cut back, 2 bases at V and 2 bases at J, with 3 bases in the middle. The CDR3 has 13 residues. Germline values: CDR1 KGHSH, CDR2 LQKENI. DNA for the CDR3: TGTGCCAGCTCACCAGCCAACACCGGGGAGCTGTTTTTT. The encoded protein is CASSPANTGELFF.

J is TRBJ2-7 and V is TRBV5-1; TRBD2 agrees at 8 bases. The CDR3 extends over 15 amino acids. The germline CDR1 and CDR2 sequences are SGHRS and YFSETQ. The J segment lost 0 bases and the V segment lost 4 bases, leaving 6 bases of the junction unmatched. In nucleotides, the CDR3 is TGCGCCAGCAGCATACGGGAGGGGAGCTCCTACGAGCAGTACTTC. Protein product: CASSIREGSSYEQYF.

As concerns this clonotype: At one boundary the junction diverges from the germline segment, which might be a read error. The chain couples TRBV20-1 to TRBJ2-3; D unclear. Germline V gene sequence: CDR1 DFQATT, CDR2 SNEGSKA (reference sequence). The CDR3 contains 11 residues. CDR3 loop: CSARDEITQYF. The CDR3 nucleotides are TGCAGTGCCAGAGACGAAATTACGCAGTATTTT.

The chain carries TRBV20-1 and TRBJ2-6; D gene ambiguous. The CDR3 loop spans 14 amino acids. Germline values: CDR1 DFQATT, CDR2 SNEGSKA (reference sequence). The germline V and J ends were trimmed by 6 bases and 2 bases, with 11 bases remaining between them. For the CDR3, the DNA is TGCAGTGCCCATCGTACCGCTGGGGCCAACGTCCTGACTTTC. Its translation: CSAHRTAGANVLTF.

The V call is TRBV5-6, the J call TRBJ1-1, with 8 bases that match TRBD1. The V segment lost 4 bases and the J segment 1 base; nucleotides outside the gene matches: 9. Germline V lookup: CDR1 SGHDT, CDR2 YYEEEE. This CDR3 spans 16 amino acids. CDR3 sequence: CASSLDAGQGNTEAFF. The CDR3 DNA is TGTGCCAGCAGCCTAGACGCCGGACAGGGGAACACTGAAGCTTTCTTT.

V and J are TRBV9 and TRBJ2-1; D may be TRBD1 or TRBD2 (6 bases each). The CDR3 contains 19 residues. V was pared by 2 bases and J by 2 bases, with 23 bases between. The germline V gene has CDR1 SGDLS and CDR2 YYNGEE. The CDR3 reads CASSVGGGTTPLTYNEQFF. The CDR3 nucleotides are TGTGCCAGCAGCGTGGGGGGCGGGACCACCCCCCTCACCTACAATGAGCAGTTCTTC.

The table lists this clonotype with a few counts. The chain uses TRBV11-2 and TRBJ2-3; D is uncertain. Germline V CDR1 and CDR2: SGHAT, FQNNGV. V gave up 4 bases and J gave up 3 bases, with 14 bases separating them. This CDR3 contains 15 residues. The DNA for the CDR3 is TGTGCCAGCAGCTCTAATACCTACGGGACAGATACGCAGTATTTT. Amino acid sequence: CASSSNTYGTDTQYF.

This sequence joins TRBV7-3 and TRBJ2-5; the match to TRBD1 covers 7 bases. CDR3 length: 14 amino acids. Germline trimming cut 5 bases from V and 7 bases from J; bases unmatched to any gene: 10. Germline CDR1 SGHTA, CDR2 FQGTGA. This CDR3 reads CASSPGGTLVTQYF. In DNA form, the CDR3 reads TGTGCCAGCAGCCCAGGGGGTACGTTGGTGACCCAGTACTTC. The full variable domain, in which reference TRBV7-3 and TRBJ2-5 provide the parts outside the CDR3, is GAGVSQTPSNKVTEKGKYVELRCDPISGHTALYWYRQSLGQGPEFLIYFQGTGAADDSGLPNDRFFAVRPEGSVSTLKIQRTERGDSAVYLCASSPGGTLVTQYFGPGTRLLVL.